This T cell receptor beta chain was documented in a study of immune aging and cytomegalovirus after organ transplant (dated by TCRdb to the early 2020s). Regarding the complete study: All transplant recipients received three-drug immunosuppression with prednisone, tacrolimus, and mycophenolate.

Results and caveats for the whole study, not just this receptor: Following viremia, cells with an aged phenotype rose post-transplant no matter the clone size, with the increase showing up earlier in large clones (days 200-264) than in small clones. A larger share of large clones was made up of TEMRA cells, and in the seven largest clones (about 2,000 cells) aged and TEMRA cells were gained while TCM cells were lost. Since the sequencing data did not include a CD57 measurement, a conservative gene-based definition of aging was used in its place.

Libraries were made using single-cell sequencing. TCRdb lists the instrument as Illumina NovaSeq 6000. The BD Rhapsody Targeted mRNA and AbSeq Reagent Kit, in a microwell format, was used for cell capture and library preparation. Libraries covered TCR, sample tags, AbSeq, and targeted mRNA from the Human T-Cell Expression Panel plus custom TOX and TOX2 primers. An Illumina NovaSeq was used to sequence the libraries. Under the source paper's analysis protocol: The analysis covered 10,000 to 13,000 cells in total, of which about 7,100 were CD8 T cells and around 4,900 were CD8 T cells with an identifiable TCR CDR3. The BD Rhapsody Targeted Analysis Pipeline, including V(D)J processing, was run on the Seven Bridges Genomics platform to process the raw data. Quality control, Sample Tag demultiplexing with Lex-BDSMK, clone identification with VDJ Explorer, and Seurat clustering were all done in SeqGeq 1.6.0. Clones comprising <1% of CD8 T cells were considered non-expanded; clones comprising >2.5% of the sample were considered clonal expansions. Using fastp at Q25 and MiXCR, TCRdb reprocessed the public reads and kept productive beta chains. All rows with the same CDR3 protein become a single entry with the most common DNA and genes. TCRdb, not the original authors, processed these V and J calls. The sample records approximately 22,000 distinct CDR3 sequences, about a third of which are singletons. Together, the top ten hold less than 30% of the sample.

This clonotype is characterized as medium-sized (0.01 to 0.1%). The target of this receptor is not known. Base-call qualities are not available, and no considerably larger clone is one nucleotide away. In light of the paper, this sample's time point label describes: five sample-tagged time points from pre-transplant (day -1) to day 368 post-transplant, pooled. Thawed PBMC were stimulated with a CMV IE-1 overlapping peptide library for more than ten hours, with no transport inhibitors added. After thawing, cells were rested overnight and were then stimulated in R10 medium with CD28/CD49d costimulation. The IE-1 peptide library was composed of 15-amino-acid peptides with overlaps of 11 amino acids. Each time point was barcoded with BD Single-Cell Multiplexing Kit Sample Tags, pooled, and stained with oligo-conjugated anti-CD45RA plus sorting antibodies. A BD FACSAria III was used to sort CMV-responsive CD8+CD137+ and CD4+CD154+ T cells at 4-way purity. Blood samples were drawn into EDTA vacutainers and processed by Ficoll gradient within 1-24 hours.

CDR1 MDHEN and CDR2 SYDVKM were looked up in the germline V gene. From its cysteine to its phenylalanine, the CDR3 spans 13 amino acids. Of the read, only the CDR3 DNA is kept; its 39 bases are in frame from base 1. At the junction V is shortened by 6 bases and J by 1 base, with 10 bases in between. The clonotype originates from a female donor who had a heart transplant and CMV viremia. The chain joins TRBV28 to TRBJ2-7; no confident D gene assignment can be made. The specimen was CMV peptide-activated CD4+ and CD8+ T cells sorted from blood, collected at five time points, pooled. Interpreted using the paper, the cell subset or site label stands for: sorted CD8+CD137+ and CD4+CD154+ T cells after about 11 h CMV IE-1 peptide stimulation. The CDR3 is CASSPTGSYEQYF. The DNA sequence is given as TGTGCCAGCAGCCCAACCGGATCCTACGAGCAGTACTTC.